This T cell receptor beta chain derives from a study of blood T cell repertoires in COVID-19. At the level of the study: Acute and convalescent COVID-19 samples came from the United States, Italy and Spain.

Original analysis: The authors estimated nucleated cell counts from reference gene primer amplification. Some clones are missing from TCRdb's copy, which holds only in-frame ones; the method was immunoSEQ multiplex PCR. V and J calls plus clone size are reproduced from that table; the DNA served to infer D and trimming. In the table there are some 150,000 clones, roughly 84% of which are singletons. V lost 10 bases to trimming and J lost 4 bases, with 16 bases between them. Germline-derived CDR1 and CDR2 are MNHEY and SVGAGI. The CDR3 covers 13 residues. The sequence came from a woman in her seventies with COVID-19, enrolled during active disease. The rearrangement links TRBV6-5 to TRBJ1-2, with D unresolved. The sequenced sample was peripheral blood. Written as DNA, the CDR3 is TGTGCCACCGTAAGTGGAGCCGGCTATGGCTACACCTTC. Translation gives CATVSGAGYGYTF.